Listed below are T cell receptor beta chains from one sample, sequenced in a study of T cells in Graves' hyperthyroidism and ophthalmopathy. TCRdb passed the multiplex PCR reads through MiXCR, listing each CDR3 protein once. Of 660,000 or so distinct CDR3 sequences in the sample, around 20% were seen once. Sequencing was performed on blood. The source is a young man with Graves' ophthalmopathy. Both conserved end residues are part of each CDR3. A D gene is named only where the DNA matches it firmly. The size of a clone is reported for some rows only, either as once, few or many, or as a class for expanded clones.

TRBV12-3/TRBV12-4	few	TRBJ1-1	TRBD1	TGTGCCAGCAGTTTCCCAGGGGGCCATGAAGCTTTCTTT	CASSFPGGHEAFF
TRBV7-6	NA	TRBJ2-7	TRBD2	TGTGCCAGCAGCTTAGCCGCGGGGGAAGACGAGCAGTACTTC	CASSLAAGEDEQYF
TRBV20-1	few	TRBJ2-7	NA	TGCAGTGCTGGAGGGGCCCCTGGCGAGCAGTACTTC	CSAGGAPGEQYF
TRBV9	NA	TRBJ1-2	NA	TGTGCCAGCAGCGTAGAGAACAGAGGCGGTGGCTACACCTTC	CASSVENRGGGYTF
TRBV2	few	TRBJ2-3	TRBD1	TGTGCCAGCAGCGCTCAACAAGGGGGCCCCACAGATACGCAGTATTTT	CASSAQQGGPTDTQYF
TRBV27	few	TRBJ2-2	NA	TGTGCCAGCAGTTTATCCGTCAAGCCGAACACCGGGGAGCTGTTTTTT	CASSLSVKPNTGELFF
TRBV5-1	many	TRBJ1-1	NA	TGCGCCAGCAGCTTGGCCGGAGGGAGAACTGAAGCTTTCTTT	CASSLAGGRTEAFF
TRBV27	few	TRBJ2-5	NA	TGTGCCAGCCGCAAACAAGAGACCCAGTACTTC	CASRKQETQYF
TRBV29-1	many	TRBJ2-7	NA	TGCAGCGCCGCGTTAGGGGTTAGACTCCACGAGCAGTACTTC	CSAALGVRLHEQYF
TRBV25-1	once	TRBJ2-3	NA	TGTGCCAGCAGTGAATTCCATGGGAAAACAGATACGCAGTATTTT	CASSEFHGKTDTQYF
TRBV28	many	TRBJ1-1	NA	TGTGCCAGCAGTACGAACTCCGGGACCGGGGGAAAAGCTTTCTTT	CASSTNSGTGGKAFF
TRBV2	NA	TRBJ2-2	TRBD2	TGTGCCAGCAGTGATTGGAGCGGGAGCGACGGGGAGCTGTTTTTT	CASSDWSGSDGELFF
TRBV27	NA	TRBJ1-6	NA	TGTGCCAGCAGTTACGTGGGAAATAATTCACCCCTCCACTTT	CASSYVGNNSPLHF
TRBV3-1	NA	TRBJ2-5	TRBD2	TGTGCCAGCAGCTTCTTTCGGGCGGGAGTGCCCCAGTACTTC	CASSFFRAGVPQYF
TRBV6-1	many	TRBJ2-7	TRBD1	TGTGCCAGCAGTGAAGCGATGGGACAGCCCTACGAGCAGTACTTC	CASSEAMGQPYEQYF
TRBV4-1	few	TRBJ2-5	TRBD1	TGCGCCAGCAGCCAAGGAACCGGGACAGGGCCAGAGACCCAGTACTTC	CASSQGTGTGPETQYF
TRBV19	NA	TRBJ1-2	NA	TGTGCCAGTACCCAGGACATGAACTATGGCTACACCTTC	CASTQDMNYGYTF
TRBV10-3	NA	TRBJ1-2	NA	TGTGCCATCAGTGAAAGGAGGTCAGTCCACCCTGACTATGGCTACACCTTC	CAISERRSVHPDYGYTF
TRBV4-1	few	TRBJ2-3	NA	TGCGCCAGCAGCCGCCTTGAGTGGCCCTCTAGCACAGATACGCAGTATTTT	CASSRLEWPSSTDTQYF
TRBV3-1	NA	TRBJ2-2	TRBD1	TGTGCCAGCAGCCAGCCCAGGGGGGGGGAGCTGTTTTTT	CASSQPRGGELFF
TRBV10-3	many	TRBJ1-1	NA	TGTGCCATCAGTGATGCAGGCACGAACACTGAAGCTTTCTTT	CAISDAGTNTEAFF
TRBV7-2	NA	TRBJ2-7	NA	TGTGCCAGCAGCTTAGGGGGGGCTCTCCACTACGAGCAGTACTTC	CASSLGGALHYEQYF
TRBV3-1	once	TRBJ2-7	TRBD2	TGTGCCAGCAGGAGGACTAGCGGGAGTAACTACGAGCAGTACTTC	CASRRTSGSNYEQYF
TRBV20-1	NA	TRBJ2-7	NA	TGCAGTGCTAGAGATCGGCCCGGGGAAAGGCTACGCGAGCAGTACTTC	CSARDRPGERLREQYF
TRBV20-1	NA	TRBJ2-3	TRBD2	TGCAGTGCTGATAGCGGGAGCAATACAGATACGCAGTATTTT	CSADSGSNTDTQYF
TRBV5-1	few	TRBJ2-5	TRBD1	TGCGCCAGCAGCGTTGGACAGGGACAGCAAGAGACCCAGTACTTC	CASSVGQGQQETQYF
TRBV20-1	NA	TRBJ2-1	TRBD2	TGCAGTGCTAGAGATTTAACCCGTGGGGTAGCGGGAGGGGTTGAGCAGTTCTTC	CSARDLTRGVAGGVEQFF
TRBV28	NA	TRBJ1-2	NA	TGTGCCACCAGTCCCCCTTTATCCAGGGACAACTATGGCTACACCTTC	CATSPPLSRDNYGYTF
TRBV6-5	NA	TRBJ1-1	TRBD1	TGTGCCAGCAGTTATGGGACAGTCTGGAACACTGAAGCTTTCTTT	CASSYGTVWNTEAFF
TRBV9	NA	TRBJ2-3	NA	TGTGCCAGCAGCGTAGCGGTTTCTTCAGATACGCAGTATTTT	CASSVAVSSDTQYF
TRBV19	NA	TRBJ2-1	TRBD2	TGTGCCAGTAGTCTCGGGACTAGCGGGAGAAGGAATGAGCAGTTCTTC	CASSLGTSGRRNEQFF
TRBV28	many	TRBJ2-7	TRBD2	TGTGCCAGCAGTCTGGGACTAGCGGGATCTTCAGACGAGCAGTACTTC	CASSLGLAGSSDEQYF
TRBV11-2	many	TRBJ2-3	NA	TGTGCCAGCAGCCAGACATTGGCAGATACGCAGTATTTT	CASSQTLADTQYF
TRBV9	many	TRBJ2-3	TRBD2	TGTGCCAGCAGCGTAATGTCTAGCGGGAGGAATACGCAGTATTTT	CASSVMSSGRNTQYF
TRBV20-1	many	TRBJ2-3	NA	TGCAGTGCCACTCCGGCGGGGAGGTCGGATACGCAGTATTTT	CSATPAGRSDTQYF
TRBV6-2/TRBV6-3	NA	TRBJ1-4	NA	TGTGCCAGCAGTCCCCACCGGGGGCGCACTAATGAAAAACTGCTTTTT	CASSPHRGRTNEKLLF
TRBV10-3	few	TRBJ2-3	TRBD2	TGTGCCATCAGCCATAGCGGGGCGCCTCAGGATACGCAGTATTTT	CAISHSGAPQDTQYF